The clone carrying this T cell receptor (beta chain) was recorded once. The antigen remains unidentified. The sample comes from a study of a mutant IDH1 vaccine in newly diagnosed glioma. Study-level information: Vaccine administration was initiated 4-6 weeks following radiotherapy alone, or with temozolomide cycles. Patients arrived already treated with radiotherapy, temozolomide, or both, most having had both.

Method: immunoSEQ multiplex PCR; TCRdb's copy keeps in-frame clones and lacks some. The sample includes some 57,000 clones, approximately 81% of them seen just once. Time point indicated: week 35, safety follow-up. Every vaccine dose comprised 300 ug of mutant IDH1 20-mer peptide plus topical imiquimod. Scheduled for weeks 1, 3, 5, 7, 11, 15, 19 and 23, eight vaccinations were given to patients. Newly diagnosed WHO grade 3 or 4 IDH1-mutant, ATRX-lost astrocytomas were identified in the donors. Per germline, CDR1 LNHDA and CDR2 SQIVND (reference sequence). The CDR3 runs to 13 residues. With 5 bases removed from V and 9 bases from J, the gap between germline ends came to 16 bases.

The V and J genes are TRBV19 and TRBJ1-1; possible D gene TRBD1, 5 bases. This receptor was taken from a woman younger than 30 with glioma. Source: PBMCs, taken from a glioma patient whose treatment included an IDH1 peptide vaccine. The CDR3 loop reads CASSFGGSTQAFF. DNA of the CDR3: TGTGCCAGTAGTTTTGGGGGGTCAACTCAAGCTTTCTTT.